These 5 T cell receptor beta chains were all obtained from the same sample, sequenced in a study of T cells in Graves' hyperthyroidism and ophthalmopathy. The investigators amplified TCR beta CDR3 regions from RNA transcripts. First-round RT-PCR targeting the TCR CDR3 was performed with the HTBI primer set. TCRdb itself ran the multiplex PCR reads through MiXCR, one entry per CDR3 protein. The table lists over 350,000 distinct CDR3 sequences, 15% to 20% of them singletons. Sequencing was performed on blood. These receptor sequences come from a man aged 18 to 30 with Graves' ophthalmopathy.

This clonotype was observed at least ten times. V and J are TRBV7-2 and TRBJ2-5; D is possibly TRBD2 (6 bases). The CDR3 length is 15 residues. With 1 base removed from V and 5 bases from J, the gap between germline ends came to 14 bases. Germline V gene sequence: CDR1 SGHTA, CDR2 FQGNSA. The CDR3 is CASSLVAGSGETQYF. The CDR3 DNA follows: TGTGCCAGCAGCTTAGTCGCGGGATCCGGCGAGACCCAGTACTTC. The entire variable domain, with the rest obtained from reference TRBV7-2 and TRBJ2-5, is as follows: GAGVSQSPSNKVTEKGKDVELRCDPISGHTALYWYRQSLGQGLEFLIYFQGNSAPDKSGLPSDRFSAERTGGSVSTLTIQRTQQEDSAVYLCASSLVAGSGETQYFGPGTRLLVL.

The gene calls are TRBV2 and TRBJ2-5; D perhaps matches TRBD1 (5 bases). Germline CDR1 reads SNHLY; CDR2 reads FYNNEI. The CDR3 spans 13 residues. V lost 3 bases, J lost 2 bases, and 7 bases lay in between. The CDR3 DNA sequence: TGTGCCAGCAGTGATCCAGGGCAAGAGACCCAGTACTTC. Protein: CASSDPGQETQYF.

The genes are TRBV9 and TRBJ1-4, with 9 bases lining up with TRBD1. The CDR3 covers 15 residues. Germline V lookup: CDR1 SGDLS, CDR2 YYNGEE. Germline trimming cut 3 bases from V and 8 bases from J; bases unmatched to any gene: 8. Written as DNA, the CDR3 is TGTGCCAGCAGCGCGCAAACAGGGGGCAAGGAAAAACTGTTTTTT. Residues: CASSAQTGGKEKLFF.

The V gene is TRBV7-2, the J gene TRBJ2-7; 7 bases line up with TRBD1. With V trimmed by 5 bases and J by 2 bases, 6 bases remained unmatched. The CDR3 consists of 14 residues. The germline V gene encodes CDR1 SGHTA and CDR2 FQGNSA. The CDR3 loop reads CASSLDRTPYEQYF. The CDR3 DNA reads as TGTGCCAGCAGCCTGGACAGGACCCCCTACGAGCAGTACTTC.

This clonotype was observed many times. This chain connects TRBV5-1 to TRBJ2-1; 7 bases are shared with TRBD1. The CDR3 covers 17 residues. Germline trimming cut 0 bases from V and 1 base from J; bases unmatched to any gene: 7. Germline CDR1 and CDR2: SGHRS and YFSETQ. The CDR3 DNA follows: TGCGCCAGCAGCTTGGCCGGACAGGTAGGGTCCTACAATGAGCAGTTCTTC. As protein: CASSLAGQVGSYNEQFF.